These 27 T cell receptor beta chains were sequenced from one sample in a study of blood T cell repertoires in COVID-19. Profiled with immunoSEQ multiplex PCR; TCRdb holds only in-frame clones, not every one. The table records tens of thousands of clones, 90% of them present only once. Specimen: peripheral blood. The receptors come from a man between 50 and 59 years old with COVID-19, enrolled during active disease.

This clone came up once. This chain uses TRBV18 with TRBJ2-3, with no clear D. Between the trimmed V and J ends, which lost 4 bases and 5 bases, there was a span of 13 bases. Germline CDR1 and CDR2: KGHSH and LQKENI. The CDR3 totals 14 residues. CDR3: CASSQEEGGDTQYF. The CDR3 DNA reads TGTGCCAGCTCACAAGAGGAAGGTGGAGATACGCAGTATTTT.

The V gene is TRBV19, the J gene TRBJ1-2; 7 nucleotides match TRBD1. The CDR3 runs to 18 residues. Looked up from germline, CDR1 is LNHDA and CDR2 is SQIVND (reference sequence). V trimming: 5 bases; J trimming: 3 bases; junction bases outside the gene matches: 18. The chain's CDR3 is CASSPPRQGRPLYYGYTF. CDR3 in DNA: TGTGCCAGTAGTCCCCCTCGACAGGGCCGCCCTCTTTACTATGGCTACACCTTC.

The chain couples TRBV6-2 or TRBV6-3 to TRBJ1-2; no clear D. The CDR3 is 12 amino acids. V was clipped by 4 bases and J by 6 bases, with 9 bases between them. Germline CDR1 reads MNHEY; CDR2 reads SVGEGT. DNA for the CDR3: TGTGCCAGCAGTTTCCCCCCAGATGGCTACACCTTC. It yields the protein CASSFPPDGYTF.

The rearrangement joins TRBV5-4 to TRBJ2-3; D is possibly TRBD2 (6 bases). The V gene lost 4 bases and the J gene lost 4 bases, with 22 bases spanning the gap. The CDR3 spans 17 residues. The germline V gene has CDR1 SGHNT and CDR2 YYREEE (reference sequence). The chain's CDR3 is CASSLAGTQPSADTQYF. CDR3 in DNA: TGTGCCAGCAGCCTGGCCGGGACTCAACCTTCGGCAGATACGCAGTATTTT.

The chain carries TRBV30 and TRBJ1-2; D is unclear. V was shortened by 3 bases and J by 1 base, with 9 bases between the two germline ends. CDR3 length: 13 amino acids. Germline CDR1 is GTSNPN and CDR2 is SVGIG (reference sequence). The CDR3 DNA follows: TGTGCCTGGAGCGAGGGCCATAACTATGGCTACACCTTC. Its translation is CAWSEGHNYGYTF.

The CDR3 nucleotides read TGTGCCAGCAGCTTGCTGGGGGGAGACTCCTACGAGCAGTACTTC. Translating it yields CASSLLGGDSYEQYF. This chain connects TRBV5-6 to TRBJ2-7; D is possibly TRBD2 (6 bases). The germline V and J ends were trimmed by 1 base and 0 bases, with 11 bases remaining between them. Germline CDR1 reads SGHDT; CDR2 reads YYEEEE. The CDR3 sequence is 15 residues long.

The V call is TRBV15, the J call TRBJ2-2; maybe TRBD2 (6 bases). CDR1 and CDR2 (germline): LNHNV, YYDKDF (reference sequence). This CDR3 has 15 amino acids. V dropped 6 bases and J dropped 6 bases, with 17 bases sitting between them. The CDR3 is CATRMGGRDAGELFF. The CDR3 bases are TGTGCCACCAGAATGGGAGGAAGGGACGCCGGGGAGCTGTTTTTT.

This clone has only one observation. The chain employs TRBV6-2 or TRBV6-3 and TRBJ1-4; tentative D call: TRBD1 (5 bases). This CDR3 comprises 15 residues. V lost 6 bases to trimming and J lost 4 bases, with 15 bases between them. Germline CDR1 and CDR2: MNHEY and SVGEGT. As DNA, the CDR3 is TGTGCCAGCAGCCAAGGACAAAGCATTAATGAAAAACTGTTTTTT. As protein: CASSQGQSINEKLFF.

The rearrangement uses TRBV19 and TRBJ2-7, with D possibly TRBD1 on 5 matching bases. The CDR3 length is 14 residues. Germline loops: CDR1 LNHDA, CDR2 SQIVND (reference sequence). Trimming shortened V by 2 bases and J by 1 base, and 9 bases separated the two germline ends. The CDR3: CASSITQVSYEQYF. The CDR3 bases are TGTGCCAGTAGTATAACACAGGTTTCCTACGAGCAGTACTTC.

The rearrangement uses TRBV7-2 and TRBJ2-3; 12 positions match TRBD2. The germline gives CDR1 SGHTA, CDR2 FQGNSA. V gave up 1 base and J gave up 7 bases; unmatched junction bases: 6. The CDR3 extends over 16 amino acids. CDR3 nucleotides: TGTGCCAGCAGCTTAGGTACTAGCGGGAGGCTTAATACGCAGTATTTT. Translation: CASSLGTSGRLNTQYF.

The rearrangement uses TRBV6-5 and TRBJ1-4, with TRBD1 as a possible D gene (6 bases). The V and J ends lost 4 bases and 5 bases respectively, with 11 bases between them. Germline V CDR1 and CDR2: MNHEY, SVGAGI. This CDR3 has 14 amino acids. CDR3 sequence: CASSSTGPNEKLFF. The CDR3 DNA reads TGTGCCAGCAGTTCGACAGGACCGAATGAAAAACTGTTTTTT.

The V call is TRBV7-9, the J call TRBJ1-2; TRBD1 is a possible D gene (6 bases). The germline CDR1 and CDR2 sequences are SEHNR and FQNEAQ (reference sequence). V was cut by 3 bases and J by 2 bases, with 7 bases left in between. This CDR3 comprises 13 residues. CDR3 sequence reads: CASSFTGNYGYTF. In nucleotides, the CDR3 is TGTGCCAGCAGCTTCACAGGGAACTATGGCTACACCTTC.

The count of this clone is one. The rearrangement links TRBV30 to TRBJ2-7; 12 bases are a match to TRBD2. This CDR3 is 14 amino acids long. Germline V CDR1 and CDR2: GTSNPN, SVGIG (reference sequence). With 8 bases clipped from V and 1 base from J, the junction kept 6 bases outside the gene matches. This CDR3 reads CAGSSGGDSYEQYF. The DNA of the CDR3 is TGTGCCGGCTCTAGCGGGGGGGATTCCTACGAGCAGTACTTC. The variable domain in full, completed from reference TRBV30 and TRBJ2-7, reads SQTIHQWPATLVQPVGSPLSLECTVEGTSNPNLYWYRQAAGRGLQLLFYSVGIGQISSEVPQNLSASRPQDRQFILSSKKLLLSDSGFYLCAGSSGGDSYEQYFGPGTRLTVT.

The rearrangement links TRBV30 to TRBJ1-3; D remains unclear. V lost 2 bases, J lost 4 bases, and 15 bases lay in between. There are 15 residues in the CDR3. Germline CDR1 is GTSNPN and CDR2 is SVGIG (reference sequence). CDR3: CAWSFWLDSGNTIYF. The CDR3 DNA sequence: TGTGCCTGGAGTTTCTGGTTGGACTCCGGAAACACCATATATTTT. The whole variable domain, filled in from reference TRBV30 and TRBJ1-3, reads SQTIHQWPATLVQPVGSPLSLECTVEGTSNPNLYWYRQAAGRGLQLLFYSVGIGQISSEVPQNLSASRPQDRQFILSSKKLLLSDSGFYLCAWSFWLDSGNTIYFGEGSWLTVV.

Written as DNA, the CDR3 is TGTGCCGTACAGGGACCCCCTGGGGGCAATGAGCAGTTCTTC. It translates to CAVQGPPGGNEQFF. This chain uses TRBV5-3 with TRBJ2-1; D might be TRBD1 (6 bases). TRBV5-3 belongs to the ORF category, with a function that is uncertain. There are 14 residues in the CDR3. The germline V and J ends were trimmed by 10 bases and 6 bases, with 20 bases remaining between them.

CDR3 bases: TGTGCCAGCAGCGTCGAAGGTCTAGCGGGAGGCGAGCAGTACTTC. It translates to CASSVEGLAGGEQYF. The rearrangement uses TRBV9 and TRBJ2-7; TRBD2 agrees at 11 bases. Germline CDR1 and CDR2: SGDLS and YYNGEE. With 2 bases clipped from V and 6 bases from J, the junction kept 7 bases outside the gene matches. The CDR3 totals 15 residues.

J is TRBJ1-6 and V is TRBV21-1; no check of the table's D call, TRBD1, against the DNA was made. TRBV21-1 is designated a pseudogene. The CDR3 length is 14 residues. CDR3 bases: TGTGCCAGCAGGAAAACAGGGGGCAATTCACCCCTCCACTTT. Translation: CASRKTGGNSPLHF.

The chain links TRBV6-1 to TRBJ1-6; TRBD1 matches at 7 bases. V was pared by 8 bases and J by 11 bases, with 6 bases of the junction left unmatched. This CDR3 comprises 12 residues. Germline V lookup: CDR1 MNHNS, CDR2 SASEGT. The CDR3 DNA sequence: TGTGCCAGCCGTGGGACAGATCCACCCCTCCACTTT. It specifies CASRGTDPPLHF.

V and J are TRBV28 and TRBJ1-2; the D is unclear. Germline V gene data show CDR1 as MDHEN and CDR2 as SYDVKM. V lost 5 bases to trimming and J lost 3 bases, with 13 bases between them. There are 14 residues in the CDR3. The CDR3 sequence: CASSTREAYYGYTF. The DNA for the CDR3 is TGTGCCAGCAGTACCCGGGAGGCTTACTATGGCTACACCTTC.

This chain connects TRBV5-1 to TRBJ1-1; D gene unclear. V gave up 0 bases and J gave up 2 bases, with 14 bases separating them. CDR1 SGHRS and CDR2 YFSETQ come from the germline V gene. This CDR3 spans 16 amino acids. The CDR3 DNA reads TGCGCCAGCAGCTTGGCTGTTGCTTCGGTTAACACTGAAGCTTTCTTT. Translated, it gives CASSLAVASVNTEAFF.

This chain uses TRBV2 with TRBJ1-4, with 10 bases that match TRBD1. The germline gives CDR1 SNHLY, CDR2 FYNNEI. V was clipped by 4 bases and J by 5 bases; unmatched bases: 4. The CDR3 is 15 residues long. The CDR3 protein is CASSGRTGGNEKLFF. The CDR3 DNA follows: TGTGCCAGCAGTGGGAGGACAGGGGGGAATGAAAAACTGTTTTTT.

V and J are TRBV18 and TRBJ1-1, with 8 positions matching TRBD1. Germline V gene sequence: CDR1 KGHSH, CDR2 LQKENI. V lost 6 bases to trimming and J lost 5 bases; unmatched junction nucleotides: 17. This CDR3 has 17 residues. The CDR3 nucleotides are TGTGCCAGCTCCGGGAGCCCGCTCACAGGGGGAAAGACTGAAGCTTTCTTT. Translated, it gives CASSGSPLTGGKTEAFF. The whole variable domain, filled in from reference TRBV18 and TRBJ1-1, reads NAGVMQNPRHLVRRRGQEARLRCSPMKGHSHVYWYRQLPEEGLKFMVYLQKENIIDESGMPKERFSAEFPKEGPSILRIQQVVRGDSAAYFCASSGSPLTGGKTEAFFGQGTRLTVV.

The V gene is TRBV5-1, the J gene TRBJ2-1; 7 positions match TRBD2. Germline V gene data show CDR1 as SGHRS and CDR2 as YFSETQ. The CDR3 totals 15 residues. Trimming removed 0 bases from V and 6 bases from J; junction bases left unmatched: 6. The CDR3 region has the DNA TGCGCCAGCAGCTTGGGCGGGAGCGTTCCCAATGAGCAGTTCTTC. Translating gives CASSLGGSVPNEQFF.

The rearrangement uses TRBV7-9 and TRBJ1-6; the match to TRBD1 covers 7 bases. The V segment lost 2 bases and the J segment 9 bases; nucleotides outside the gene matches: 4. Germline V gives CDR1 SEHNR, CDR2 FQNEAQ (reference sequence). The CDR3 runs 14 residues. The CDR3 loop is CASSLRQGGSPLHF. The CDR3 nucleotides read TGTGCCAGCAGCTTAAGGCAGGGGGGTTCACCCCTCCACTTT.

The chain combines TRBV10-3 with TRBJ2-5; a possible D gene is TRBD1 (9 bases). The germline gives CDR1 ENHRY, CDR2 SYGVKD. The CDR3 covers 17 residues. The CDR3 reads CATGGTLAGSKRETQYF. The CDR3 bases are TGTGCGACAGGGGGAACGCTAGCGGGCTCCAAGAGAGAGACCCAGTACTTC.

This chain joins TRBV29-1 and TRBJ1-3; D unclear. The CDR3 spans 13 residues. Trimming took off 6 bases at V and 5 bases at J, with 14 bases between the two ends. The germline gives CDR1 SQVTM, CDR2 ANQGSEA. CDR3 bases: TGCAGCGTGGGTTGGATAGACAGAAACACCATATATTTT. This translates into CSVGWIDRNTIYF.

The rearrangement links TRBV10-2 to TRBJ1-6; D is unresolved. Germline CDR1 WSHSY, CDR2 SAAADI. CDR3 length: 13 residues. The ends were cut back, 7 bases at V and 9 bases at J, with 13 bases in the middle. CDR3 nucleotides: TGCGCCAGCACGCAGGTTCTATTTTCACCCCTCCACTTT. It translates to CASTQVLFSPLHF.